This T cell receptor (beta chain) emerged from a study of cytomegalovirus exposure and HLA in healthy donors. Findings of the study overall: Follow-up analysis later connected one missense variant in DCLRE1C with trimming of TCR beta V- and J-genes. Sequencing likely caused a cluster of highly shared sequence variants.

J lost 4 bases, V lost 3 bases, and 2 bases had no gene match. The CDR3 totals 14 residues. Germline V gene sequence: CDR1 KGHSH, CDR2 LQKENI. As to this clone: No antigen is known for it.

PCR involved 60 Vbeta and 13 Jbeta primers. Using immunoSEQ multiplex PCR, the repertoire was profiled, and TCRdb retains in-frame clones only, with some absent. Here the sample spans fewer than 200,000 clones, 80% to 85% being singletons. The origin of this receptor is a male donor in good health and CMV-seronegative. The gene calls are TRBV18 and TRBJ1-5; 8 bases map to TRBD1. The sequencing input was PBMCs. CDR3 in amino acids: CASSPGQANQPQHF. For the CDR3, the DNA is TGTGCCAGCTCACCGGGACAGGCGAATCAGCCCCAGCATTTT.